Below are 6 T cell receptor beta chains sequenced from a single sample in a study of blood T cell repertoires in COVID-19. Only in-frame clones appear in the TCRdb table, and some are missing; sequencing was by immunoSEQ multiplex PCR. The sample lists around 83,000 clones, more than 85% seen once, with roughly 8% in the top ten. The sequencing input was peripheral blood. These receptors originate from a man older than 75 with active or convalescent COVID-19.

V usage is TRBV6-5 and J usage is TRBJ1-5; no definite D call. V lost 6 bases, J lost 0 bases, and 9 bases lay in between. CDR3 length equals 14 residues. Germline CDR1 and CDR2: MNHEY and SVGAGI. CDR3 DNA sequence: TGTGCCAGCAGAGTACACGATAGCAATCAGCCCCAGCATTTT. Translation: CASRVHDSNQPQHF.

As DNA, the CDR3 is TGCACCAGCAGCCAAGGGACAGGGGAGGACTATGGCTACACCTTC. This translates into CTSSQGTGEDYGYTF. The rearrangement uses TRBV1 and TRBJ1-2; TRBD1 is the table's D call, not checked against the DNA. TRBV1 is a known pseudogene. The CDR3 is 15 amino acids.

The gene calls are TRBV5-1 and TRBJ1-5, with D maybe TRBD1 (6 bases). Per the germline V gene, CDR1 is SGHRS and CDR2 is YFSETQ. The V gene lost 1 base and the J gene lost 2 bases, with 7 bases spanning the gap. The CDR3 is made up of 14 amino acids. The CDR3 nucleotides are TGCGCCAGCAGCTTGTCAGGGGGCAATCAGCCCCAGCATTTT. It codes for CASSLSGGNQPQHF.

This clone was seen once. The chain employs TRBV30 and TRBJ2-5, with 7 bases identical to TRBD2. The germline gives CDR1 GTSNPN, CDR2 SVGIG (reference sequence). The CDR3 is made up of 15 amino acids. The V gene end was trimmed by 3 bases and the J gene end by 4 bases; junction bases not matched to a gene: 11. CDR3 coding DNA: TGTGCCTGGAGAAGCCGCGGGGGAGCAATAGAGACCCAGTACTTC. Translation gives CAWRSRGGAIETQYF. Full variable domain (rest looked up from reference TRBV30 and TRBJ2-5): SQTIHQWPATLVQPVGSPLSLECTVEGTSNPNLYWYRQAAGRGLQLLFYSVGIGQISSEVPQNLSASRPQDRQFILSSKKLLLSDSGFYLCAWRSRGGAIETQYFGPGTRLLVL.

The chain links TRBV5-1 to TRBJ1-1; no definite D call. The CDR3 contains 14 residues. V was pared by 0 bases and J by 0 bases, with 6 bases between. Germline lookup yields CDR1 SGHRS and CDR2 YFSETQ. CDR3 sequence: CASSLDNLNTEAFF. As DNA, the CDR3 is TGCGCCAGCAGCTTGGACAACCTGAACACTGAAGCTTTCTTT. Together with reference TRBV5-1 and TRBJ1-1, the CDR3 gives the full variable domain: KAGVTQTPRYLIKTRGQQVTLSCSPISGHRSVSWYQQTPGQGLQFLFEYFSETQRNKGNFPGRFSGRQFSNSRSEMNVSTLELGDSALYLCASSLDNLNTEAFFGQGTRLTVV.

The CDR3, as DNA: TGTGCCAGCAGCCAGGGACACTTTAGCAATCAGCCCCAGCATTTT. Protein: CASSQGHFSNQPQHF. The gene calls are TRBV7-2 and TRBJ1-5, with D possibly being TRBD1 (6 bases). CDR1 and CDR2 (germline): SGHTA, FQGNSA. CDR3 length equals 15 residues. V was trimmed by 5 bases and J by 0 bases, leaving 11 bases between them.